These 4 T cell receptor beta chains share one sample of origin, sequenced in a study of a mutant IDH1 vaccine in newly diagnosed glioma. The protocol was immunoSEQ multiplex PCR, while the TCRdb copy is restricted to in-frame clones and leaves out a portion. The sample lists around 58,000 clones; about 80% were seen once. Time point in this sample: week 5, during vaccination. In every dose of vaccine, 300 ug of mutant IDH1 20-mer peptide was given alongside topical imiquimod. Antigen specificity for these receptors is unknown. Here the sequenced sample was PBMCs, taken from a glioma patient whose treatment included an IDH1 peptide vaccine. These receptor sequences come from a man aged 25 to 45 with glioma.

V is TRBV27 and J is TRBJ2-3, with D possibly matching TRBD2 (5 bases). CDR1 MNHEY and CDR2 SMNVEV come from the germline V gene (reference sequence). Trimming cost V 3 bases and J 10 bases, with 8 bases left between them. The CDR3 is 11 residues long. The CDR3 here is CASSFRGSQYF. The CDR3 nucleotides read TGTGCCAGCAGTTTTCGGGGATCGCAGTATTTT.

The chain employs TRBV7-8 and TRBJ2-3; 10 nucleotides line up with TRBD2. The trim removed 10 bases at V and 0 bases at J, leaving 7 bases unmatched. The length of the CDR3 is 15 residues. The germline V gene has CDR1 SGHVS and CDR2 FQNEAQ. The CDR3 DNA reads as TGTGCCACCCGACCTAGCGGGGGTAGCACAGATACGCAGTATTTT. It is translated as CATRPSGGSTDTQYF.

This chain links TRBV5-5 with TRBJ2-5; TRBD1 aligns across 9 bases. The V and J ends lost 4 bases and 2 bases, in that order; junction bases with no gene match: 6. CDR3 size: 15 residues. Germline CDR1 SGHKS, CDR2 YYEKEE (reference sequence). This chain's CDR3 is CASSRTGTGQETQYF. CDR3 DNA sequence: TGTGCCAGCAGCCGAACCGGGACAGGGCAAGAGACCCAGTACTTC.

DNA for the CDR3: TGCAGCGGCTGGGACAGGGGGAAAAACATTCAGTACTTC. This codes for CSGWDRGKNIQYF. This chain joins TRBV29-1 and TRBJ2-4; 11 bases agree with TRBD1. The ends lost 7 bases at V and 4 bases at J; junction bases unmatched: 3. CDR3 length: 13 amino acids. The germline V gene has CDR1 SQVTM and CDR2 ANQGSEA.